This is a list of T cell receptor beta chains from one sample in a study of T cells in Graves' hyperthyroidism and ophthalmopathy. TCRdb re-called the multiplex PCR reads through MiXCR, storing one row per CDR3 protein. Among more than 500,000 distinct CDR3 sequences, about half were seen once, and the ten largest hold 15% to 20%. Input material: peripheral blood or thyroid tissue (not recorded which). These receptors were taken from an adult woman with Graves' disease, either hyperthyroidism or ophthalmopathy (not recorded which). The CDR3 runs from the conserved cysteine through the conserved F or W. A D gene is named only where the DNA matches it firmly. Size is omitted from some rows. Given values are once, few, many or a class for expanded clones.

D gene | J gene | V gene | clone size | CDR3 DNA | CDR3 protein
. | TRBJ2-7 | TRBV19 | once | TGTGCCAGCAGCCTTACGGGACGGGACTCCTACGAGCAGTACTTC | CASSLTGRDSYEQYF
. | TRBJ1-2 | TRBV19 | . | TGTGCCAGTAGTACTCCCGGTTCTAACTATGGCTACACCTTC | CASSTPGSNYGYTF
. | TRBJ1-5 | TRBV2 | many | TGTGCCAGCAGGCCCGTGGGGGCGCAGCCCCAGCATTTT | CASRPVGAQPQHF
TRBD1 | TRBJ1-2 | TRBV10-3 | . | TGTGCCGGACAACAGGGGGGAGATGGCTACACCTTC | CAGQQGGDGYTF
. | TRBJ1-5 | TRBV19 | many | TGTGCCAGTAGTAACTCCTACCCGTGGGGCAATCAGCCCCAGCATTTT | CASSNSYPWGNQPQHF
TRBD1 | TRBJ1-5 | TRBV7-9 | . | TGTGCCAGTCTCGGGGACAGGGGCAATCAGCCCCAGCATTTT | CASLGDRGNQPQHF
. | TRBJ2-5 | TRBV13 | few | TGTGCCAGCAGCCCAGAGGGGCAGAGCCAAGAGACCCAGTACTTC | CASSPEGQSQETQYF
TRBD2 | TRBJ2-2 | TRBV7-2 | . | TGTGCCAGCAGCTTTTCTAGCGGGGCGGGGGAGCTGTTTTTT | CASSFSSGAGELFF
. | TRBJ1-1 | TRBV10-3 | . | TGTGCCATCGAGAGGCAGGGGAACACTGAAGCTTTCTTT | CAIERQGNTEAFF
. | TRBJ1-4 | TRBV6-1 | many | TGTGCCAGCAGTGAAGCGACAGCAACTAATGAAAAACTGTTTTTT | CASSEATATNEKLFF
. | TRBJ1-2 | TRBV5-6 | many | TGTGCCAGCAGCCACAAGAGACGGGACATACGTAACTATGGCTACACCTTC | CASSHKRRDIRNYGYTF
TRBD1 | TRBJ1-3 | TRBV2 | . | TGTGCCAGCGAACAGGGGAGTTACGGTGGAAACACCATATATTTT | CASEQGSYGGNTIYF
. | TRBJ1-2 | TRBV5-1 | many | TGCGCCAGCAGCTTGTTCAAGAACTATGGCTACACCTTC | CASSLFKNYGYTF
. | TRBJ1-6 | TRBV7-9 | once | TGCGCCAGCAGCCAAGATGTGGGGCCAGTCGTATCACCCCTCCACTTT | CASSQDVGPVVSPLHF
TRBD2 | TRBJ2-5 | TRBV19 | . | TGTGCCAGTAGTGCATCGACGGGAGGCCAAGAGACCCAGTACTTC | CASSASTGGQETQYF
. | TRBJ1-2 | TRBV10-3 | few | TGTGCCATCAGTCGCGCAGGGATAGATGGCTACACCTTC | CAISRAGIDGYTF
TRBD1 | TRBJ1-4 | TRBV7-2 | . | TGTGCCAGCAGCCGCAGGGGGGAGGAAAAACTGTTTTTT | CASSRRGEEKLFF
. | TRBJ2-2 | TRBV27 | . | TGTGCCACCAGTGATACCGGGTCAACCACCATCGGGGAGCTGTTTTTT | CATSDTGSTTIGELFF
TRBD1 | TRBJ1-2 | TRBV24-1 | . | TGTGCCACCAGTGCCCCGGACAGGACTAACTATGGCTACACCTTC | CATSAPDRTNYGYTF
. | TRBJ1-1 | TRBV29-1 | few | TGCAGCGTCAGCCCGGGCACTGAAGCTTTCTTT | CSVSPGTEAFF
TRBD2 | TRBJ2-2 | TRBV27 | . | TGTGCCAGCAGTTTATCGATAGGCGGGAGTGGGACCGGGGAGCTGTTTTTT | CASSLSIGGSGTGELFF
. | TRBJ1-3 | TRBV7-6 | many | TGTGCCAGCAGCGCGCCCAGCTCTGGAAACACCATATATTTT | CASSAPSSGNTIYF
. | TRBJ1-1 | TRBV4-1 | . | TGCGCCAGCAGCCAAGGGCCGTTGATGAACACTGAAGCTTTCTTT | CASSQGPLMNTEAFF
. | TRBJ1-2 | TRBV7-2 | many | TGTGCCAGCAGCCCGGACAGAACCTATGGCTACACCTTC | CASSPDRTYGYTF
. | TRBJ2-7 | TRBV10-1 | few | TGTGCCAGCAGTTTTCAGGGGGGCTCCTACGAGCAGTACTTC | CASSFQGGSYEQYF
. | TRBJ2-7 | TRBV5-1 | . | TGCGCCAGCAGCTTGGTTGTGGGCCCCTACGAGCAGTACTTC | CASSLVVGPYEQYF
TRBD1 | TRBJ1-6 | TRBV5-4 | . | TGTGCCAGCAGCCTAGGAGGTGAGGGGGCTAATTCACCCCTCCACTTT | CASSLGGEGANSPLHF
. | TRBJ1-2 | TRBV7-9 | . | TGTGCCAGCAGCTCCCCGCAGGAGTATGGCTACACCTTC | CASSSPQEYGYTF
TRBD2 | TRBJ2-5 | TRBV29-1 | few | TGCAGCGTCCTGCTAGCGGGAGGGTTGGAGACCCAGTACTTC | CSVLLAGGLETQYF
TRBD1 | TRBJ2-7 | TRBV28 | few | TGTGCCACAGGGACAGCCTCCTATTACCCCTACGAGCAGTACTTC | CATGTASYYPYEQYF
. | TRBJ2-5 | TRBV7-9 | few | TGTGCCAGCAGCTTAGGTCCGACCCAGTACTTC | CASSLGPTQYF
. | TRBJ1-6 | TRBV25-1 | . | TGTGCCAGCAGGCAGACAAATAATTCACCCCTCCACTTT | CASRQTNNSPLHF
TRBD1 | TRBJ1-2 | TRBV5-1 | . | TGCGCCAGCAGCTTAGACAGGGGAATTGCCTATGGCTACACCTTC | CASSLDRGIAYGYTF
. | TRBJ1-4 | TRBV28 | many | TGTGCCAGCAGCTGGAGCGAAAAACTGTTTTTT | CASSWSEKLFF
TRBD1 | TRBJ1-5 | TRBV12-3/TRBV12-4 | . | TGTGCCAGCAGACGACCGGGACAGGGCAGCAATCAGCCCCAGCATTTT | CASRRPGQGSNQPQHF